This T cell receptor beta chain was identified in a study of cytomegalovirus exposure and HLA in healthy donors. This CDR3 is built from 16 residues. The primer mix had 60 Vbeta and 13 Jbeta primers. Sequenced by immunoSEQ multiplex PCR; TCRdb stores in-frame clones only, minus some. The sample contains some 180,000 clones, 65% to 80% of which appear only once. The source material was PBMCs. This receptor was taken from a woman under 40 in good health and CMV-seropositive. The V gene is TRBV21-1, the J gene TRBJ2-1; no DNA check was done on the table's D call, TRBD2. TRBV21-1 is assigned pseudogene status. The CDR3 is CASSAQLAGGPREQFF. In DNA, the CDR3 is TGTGCCAGCAGCGCACAACTAGCGGGAGGGCCACGGGAGCAGTTCTTC.